This T cell receptor (beta chain) was obtained from a study of T cells after yellow fever vaccination. The CDR3 runs 12 residues. Germline V gene lookup returns CDR1 WSHSY and CDR2 SAAADI. This clonotype was counted many times. The junction shows a germline mismatch at one end, possibly a read error. TCRdb passed the 5' RACE reads through MiXCR, listing each CDR3 protein once. This sample has around 67,000 distinct CDR3 sequences, with more than 5.5% found just once. V gene TRBV10-2 combines with J gene TRBJ2-7; D gene uncertain. The TCR sequence derives from a young man who received the YFV17D yellow fever vaccine. The sample in question was CD8+ T cells sorted from PBMCs, obtained less than 6 days after the first yellow fever vaccination. The chain's CDR3 is CASNGLAYEHYF. The DNA of the CDR3 is TGCGCCAGCAACGGCCTCGCCTACGAGCATTACTTC.